This passage covers 15 T cell receptor beta chains from one sample sequenced in a study of T cells in Graves' hyperthyroidism and ophthalmopathy. Template material for amplifying TCR beta CDR3 regions consisted of RNA transcripts. TCR CDR3 underwent first-round RT-PCR with the HTBI primer set. Via MiXCR, TCRdb re-called the multiplex PCR reads, giving one row per CDR3 protein. The data hold about 400,000 distinct CDR3 sequences, with approximately 14% observed a single time. Sequenced material: blood. These receptors originate from a man aged 18 to 30 with Graves' ophthalmopathy.

This clonotype was detected many times. The V gene is TRBV7-9, the J gene TRBJ2-5; tentatively, D is TRBD2 (6 bases). V was pared by 6 bases and J by 5 bases, with 13 bases between. CDR1 is SEHNR and CDR2 is FQNEAQ in the germline V gene (reference sequence). The CDR3 is made up of 13 amino acids. The CDR3 DNA follows: TGTGCCAGCAGTTGGACGGAGGGGGAGACCCAGTACTTC. Protein sequence: CASSWTEGETQYF.

This clonotype appeared a few times. This sequence may be a read error, since a much larger clone differs from it by one base. The rearrangement joins TRBV27 to TRBJ2-1, with 9 bases fitting TRBD2. The CDR3 is 15 residues long. Germline V CDR1 and CDR2: MNHEY, SMNVEV (reference sequence). The J segment lost 4 bases and the V segment lost 4 bases, leaving 5 bases of the junction unmatched. CDR3 DNA sequence: TGTGCCAGCAGTTCTAGCGGGGAACCATACAATGAGCAGTTCTTC. Translated, it gives CASSSSGEPYNEQFF.

This clonotype occurred a few times. This chain connects TRBV5-6 to TRBJ1-4; 7 positions agree with TRBD1. Germline trimming cut 4 bases from V and 8 bases from J; bases unmatched to any gene: 17. CDR3 size: 17 residues. CDR1 and CDR2 from the germline V gene are SGHDT and YYEEEE. In DNA, the CDR3 is TGTGCCAGCAGCCGGGGACAGATAAATCGCTTTTTCGAAAAACTGTTTTTT. Amino acids: CASSRGQINRFFEKLFF.

This clonotype was observed many times. The chain employs TRBV4-1 and TRBJ2-7, with 9 bases lining up with TRBD2. The germline gives CDR1 MGHRA, CDR2 YSYEKL. V lost 4 bases, J lost 7 bases, and 11 bases stayed unmatched. This CDR3 comprises 15 residues. CDR3 coding DNA: TGCGCCAGCAGCCGAGAACCGGGACTAGCAGGGGAGCAGTACTTC. This translates into CASSREPGLAGEQYF.

The chain combines TRBV5-4 with TRBJ2-7; D perhaps matches TRBD1 (6 bases). The CDR3 is 16 amino acids. V lost 2 bases, J lost 0 bases, and 15 bases lay in between. Germline CDR1 is SGHNT and CDR2 is YYREEE (reference sequence). CDR3 in amino acids: CASSFRGRGRSYEQYF. CDR3 nucleotide sequence: TGTGCCAGCAGCTTTCGAGGCAGGGGTCGCTCCTACGAGCAGTACTTC.

The table lists this clonotype with many counts. The V and J genes are TRBV6-1 and TRBJ1-5; 7 nucleotides align to TRBD1. The CDR3 loop spans 16 amino acids. The germline gives CDR1 MNHNS, CDR2 SASEGT. V shed 4 bases, J shed 0 bases, and the junction held 6 bases outside the gene matches. The CDR3: CASSGGTAYSNQPQHF. The CDR3 coding sequence is TGTGCCAGCAGTGGCGGGACAGCGTATAGCAATCAGCCCCAGCATTTT.

This clonotype appeared many times. The chain uses TRBV5-1 and TRBJ1-1; TRBD1 agrees at 7 bases. The CDR3 is 14 residues long. V shed 4 bases and J 4 bases; nucleotides not matched to a gene: 7. Germline values: CDR1 SGHRS, CDR2 YFSETQ. The CDR3 reads CASSQLQGPTEAFF. In nucleotides, the CDR3 is TGCGCCAGCAGCCAACTACAGGGGCCCACTGAAGCTTTCTTT. Based on the CDR3 plus reference TRBV5-1 and TRBJ1-1, the full variable domain is KAGVTQTPRYLIKTRGQQVTLSCSPISGHRSVSWYQQTPGQGLQFLFEYFSETQRNKGNFPGRFSGRQFSNSRSEMNVSTLELGDSALYLCASSQLQGPTEAFFGQGTRLTVV.

This clonotype has more than one count but fewer than ten. This rearrangement joins TRBV7-8 to TRBJ2-7, with 9 bases fitting TRBD2. Germline V CDR1 and CDR2: SGHVS, FQNEAQ. J lost 2 bases, V lost 4 bases, and 9 bases had no gene match. This CDR3 spans 16 amino acids. CDR3 residues: CASSWIRAGGPYEQYF. Written as DNA, the CDR3 is TGTGCCAGCAGCTGGATAAGGGCGGGAGGGCCCTACGAGCAGTACTTC.

This clonotype was picked up many times. The chain carries TRBV29-1 and TRBJ2-4, with a possible D match to TRBD1 (5 bases). Trimming cost V 4 bases and J 0 bases, with 10 bases left between them. The CDR3 contains 14 residues. In germline, CDR1 is SQVTM, CDR2 ANQGSEA. The chain's CDR3 is CSVVDSLAKNIQYF. The CDR3 nucleotides are TGCAGCGTTGTCGACAGCCTAGCCAAAAACATTCAGTACTTC.

This clonotype appeared many times. V and J are TRBV20-1 and TRBJ2-3, with D possibly being TRBD1 or TRBD2 (5 bases each). V lost 0 bases to trimming and J lost 4 bases, with 14 bases between them. The CDR3 totals 15 residues. Germline V gene lookup returns CDR1 DFQATT and CDR2 SNEGSKA (reference sequence). The CDR3 here is CSARDYGALADTQYF. CDR3 coding DNA: TGCAGTGCTAGAGATTACGGGGCGTTAGCAGATACGCAGTATTTT.

In its sample, this clonotype was seen many times. The chain is built from TRBV7-8 and TRBJ2-3; no clear D. This CDR3 comprises 14 residues. CDR1 and CDR2 from the germline V gene are SGHVS and FQNEAQ. The germline V and J ends were trimmed by 5 bases and 0 bases, with 9 bases remaining between them. CDR3 in amino acids: CASSPASSTDTQYF. The DNA of the CDR3 is TGTGCCAGCAGCCCGGCCTCTAGCACAGATACGCAGTATTTT.

The sample holds a few counts of this clonotype. The chain is built from TRBV7-2 and TRBJ1-3; possibly TRBD1 for D (5 bases). V dropped 4 bases and J dropped 0 bases, with 13 bases sitting between them. Germline values: CDR1 SGHTA, CDR2 FQGNSA. The CDR3 extends over 16 amino acids. DNA of the CDR3: TGTGCCAGCAGCTCCCCCGACAGAATCTCTGGAAACACCATATATTTT. It specifies CASSSPDRISGNTIYF. Complete variable domain (other parts from reference TRBV7-2 and TRBJ1-3): GAGVSQSPSNKVTEKGKDVELRCDPISGHTALYWYRQSLGQGLEFLIYFQGNSAPDKSGLPSDRFSAERTGGSVSTLTIQRTQQEDSAVYLCASSSPDRISGNTIYFGEGSWLTVV.

A few counts support this clonotype. The DNA is left out, because the CDR3 cannot be placed on it with certainty; the CDR3 is given as TCRdb lists it. The CDR3 here is CASSSSTPYGYTF. The chain uses TRBV6-1 and TRBJ1-2. The germline V gene has CDR1 MNHNS and CDR2 SASEGT. The CDR3 is made up of 13 amino acids, end residues included.

This clonotype was counted a few times. V and J are TRBV2 and TRBJ2-7, with D perhaps matching TRBD1 (7 bases). The CDR3 loop spans 16 amino acids. Per the germline V gene, CDR1 is SNHLY and CDR2 is FYNNEI. Trimming removed 0 bases at V and 4 bases at J, with 16 bases between. CDR3 in DNA: TGTGCCAGCAGTGAAGCCGGGGATCCAGGGGGGTACGAGCAGTACTTC. It is translated as CASSEAGDPGGYEQYF.

The chain carries TRBV20-1 and TRBJ2-1, with 11 bases lining up with TRBD2. Germline CDR1 DFQATT, CDR2 SNEGSKA (reference sequence). V trimming: 1 base; J trimming: 4 bases; junction bases outside the gene matches: 18. This CDR3 has 20 residues. The CDR3 DNA is TGCAGTGCTAGAGTCACCGGGACTAGCGGCAGCCTATCCTCTTACAATGAGCAGTTCTTC. The encoded protein is CSARVTGTSGSLSSYNEQFF.